The 10 T cell receptor beta chains given below trace back to one sample, sequenced in a study of Graves' ophthalmopathy and Graves' hyperthyroidism (dated by TCRdb to the late 2010s). Sequencing was carried out with an Illumina HiSeq 2000. For repertoire sequencing, the TCR beta CDR3 regions were amplified from RNA transcripts. A first-round RT-PCR used HTBI primers with the Qiagen OneStep RT-PCR kit, followed by a second-round multiplex PCR, size selection and purification. TCRdb redid the processing of the public reads, applying fastp at Q25 and MiXCR, and retained in-frame beta chains. Every distinct CDR3 protein forms one entry, paired with its most common genes and DNA. The sample profile shows about 620,000 distinct CDR3 sequences; around a fifth of them were found once. Clones ranked in the top ten supply more than 5.5% of the sample. Material: peripheral blood. Receptors were obtained from a young woman with stable Graves' hyperthyroidism. Some clones in this sample may be carry-over from other donors' samples. Donor details come from another sample of the same person, matched by shared clones.

V is TRBV28 and J is TRBJ1-6; 7 positions agree with TRBD1. The CDR3 is 15 residues long. V was clipped by 6 bases and J by 8 bases; unmatched bases: 10. Germline lookup yields CDR1 MDHEN and CDR2 SYDVKM. DNA of the CDR3: TGTGCCAGCAGCCCTCCCGGGGGACAGCATTCACCCCTCCACTTT. Translated, it gives CASSPPGGQHSPLHF.

This clonotype has at least ten counts. The V and J genes are TRBV20-1 and TRBJ1-6; D gene ambiguous. CDR3 length equals 12 residues. Germline V CDR1 and CDR2: DFQATT, SNEGSKA (reference sequence). This CDR3 reads CTPGGYNSPLHF. CDR3 bases: TGCACCCCCGGTGGCTACAATTCACCCCTCCACTTT.

V and J are TRBV5-1 and TRBJ2-2; D perhaps matches TRBD1 (5 bases). The germline V and J ends were trimmed by 3 bases and 1 base, with 13 bases remaining between them. The CDR3 runs 16 residues. Germline assignment: CDR1 SGHRS and CDR2 YFSETQ. The CDR3 bases are TGCGCCAGCAGCTCAAAATCAACAGGGAACACCGGGGAGCTGTTTTTT. This codes for CASSSKSTGNTGELFF.

This clonotype was recorded at least ten times. The chain uses TRBV27 and TRBJ1-5; 7 bases fit TRBD1. CDR1 is MNHEY, CDR2 SMNVEV, per germline (reference sequence). V shed 2 bases, J shed 7 bases, and the junction held 8 bases outside the gene matches. The CDR3 extends over 15 amino acids. This chain's CDR3 is CASSLGRQGGQPQHF. DNA for the CDR3: TGTGCCAGCAGTTTAGGTAGACAGGGAGGACAGCCCCAGCATTTT.

The chain is built from TRBV6-1 and TRBJ2-5; possibly TRBD1 for D (5 bases). Per the germline V gene, CDR1 is MNHNS and CDR2 is SASEGT. The length of the CDR3 is 13 residues. Deletions cut 4 bases from V and 3 bases from J, with 9 bases between. The CDR3 here is CASSADRKETQYF. The CDR3 region has the DNA TGTGCCAGCAGTGCTGACAGAAAAGAGACCCAGTACTTC.

The chain couples TRBV27 to TRBJ1-2, with D possibly being TRBD1 (6 bases). Germline-derived CDR1 and CDR2 are MNHEY and SMNVEV (reference sequence). CDR3 size: 14 residues. V was trimmed by 6 bases and J by 7 bases, leaving 18 bases between them. The CDR3 protein is CASSPTGRSSGYTF. DNA for the CDR3: TGTGCCAGCAGCCCGACAGGTCGGTCTAGTGGCTACACCTTC.

To note about this clonotype: A much larger clone sits a single nucleotide away, making a read error possible. V gene TRBV19 combines with J gene TRBJ1-1; D gene unclear. From germline, CDR1 is LNHDA and CDR2 SQIVND (reference sequence). This CDR3 is 15 amino acids long. CDR3 coding DNA: TGTGCCAGTATGAGCCACTCGATCATGAACACTGAAGCTTGCTTT. This translates into CASMSHSIMNTEACF.

This clonotype was recorded at least ten times. This chain uses TRBV12-3 or TRBV12-4 with TRBJ1-3; D call uncertain. CDR3 length: 15 amino acids. V lost 0 bases and J lost 0, with 6 bases in between. CDR3 coding DNA: TGTGCCAGCAGTTTAGCGCCTCGCTCTGGAAACACCATATATTTT. As protein: CASSLAPRSGNTIYF.

This clonotype was seen a handful of times. This rearrangement joins TRBV5-1 to TRBJ2-2; TRBD2 matches 7 bases. Germline values: CDR1 SGHRS, CDR2 YFSETQ. This CDR3 region has 16 residues. The ends lost 3 bases at V and 0 bases at J; junction bases unmatched: 5. In nucleotides, the CDR3 is TGCGCCAGCAGCTGGACCAGCGGGGCGAACACCGGGGAGCTGTTTTTT. Protein product: CASSWTSGANTGELFF. Variable domain in full (rest from reference TRBV5-1 and TRBJ2-2): KAGVTQTPRYLIKTRGQQVTLSCSPISGHRSVSWYQQTPGQGLQFLFEYFSETQRNKGNFPGRFSGRQFSNSRSEMNVSTLELGDSALYLCASSWTSGANTGELFFGEGSRLTVL.

This clonotype was detected ten times or more. The chain combines TRBV20-1 with TRBJ1-1; D is unresolved. CDR1 is DFQATT and CDR2 is SNEGSKA in the germline V gene (reference sequence). This CDR3 has 12 amino acids. V dropped 6 bases and J dropped 6 bases, with 14 bases sitting between them. The CDR3 here is CSAVWVGAEAFF. The CDR3 bases are TGCAGTGCAGTATGGGTGGGAGCTGAAGCTTTCTTT.